This TCR beta chain was identified in a study of blood T cell repertoires in COVID-19. Across the whole study: In each case, the material was cDNA or gDNA derived from T cells, B-cell-depleted T cells, or PBMCs.

Germline V gene data show CDR1 as GTSNPN and CDR2 as SVGIG (reference sequence). The length of the CDR3 is 16 residues. Trimming cost V 2 bases and J 5 bases, with 18 bases left between them. Measured with immunoSEQ multiplex PCR; TCRdb has only the in-frame clones, and not every one. The sample carries approximately 400,000 clones, roughly nine tenths recorded once. Donors were grouped by their self-reported clinical history. In the 2 weeks before study entry, exposed participants met a COVID-19 case, which was PCR-confirmed or clinician-diagnosed. The receptor's source is a woman between 35 and 50 years old who had been exposed to COVID-19. Sequencing was performed on PBMCs or T cells enriched from blood (not recorded which). The chain has TRBV30 and TRBJ1-4; D gene uncertain. CDR3 sequence: CAWSPVAKDWNEKLFF. The CDR3 DNA reads as TGTGCCTGGAGTCCCGTAGCCAAGGACTGGAATGAAAAACTGTTTTTT. The variable domain in full, completed from reference TRBV30 and TRBJ1-4, reads SQTIHQWPATLVQPVGSPLSLECTVEGTSNPNLYWYRQAAGRGLQLLFYSVGIGQISSEVPQNLSASRPQDRQFILSSKKLLLSDSGFYLCAWSPVAKDWNEKLFFGSGTQLSVL.